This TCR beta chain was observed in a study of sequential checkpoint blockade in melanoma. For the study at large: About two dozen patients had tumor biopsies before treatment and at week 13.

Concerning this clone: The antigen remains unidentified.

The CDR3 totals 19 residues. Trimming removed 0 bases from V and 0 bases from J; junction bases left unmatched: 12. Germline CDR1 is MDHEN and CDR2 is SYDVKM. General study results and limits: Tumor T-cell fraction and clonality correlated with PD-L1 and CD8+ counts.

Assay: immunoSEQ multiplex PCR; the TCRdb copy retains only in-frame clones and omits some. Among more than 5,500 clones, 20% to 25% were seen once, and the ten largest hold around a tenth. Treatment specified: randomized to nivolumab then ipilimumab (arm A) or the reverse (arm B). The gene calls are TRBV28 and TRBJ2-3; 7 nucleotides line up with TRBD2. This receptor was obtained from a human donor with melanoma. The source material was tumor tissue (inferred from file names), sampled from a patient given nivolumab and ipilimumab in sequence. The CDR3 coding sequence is TGTGCCAGCAGTTTATGGACTAGCAGTGGGGGAGCTAGCACAGATACGCAGTATTTT. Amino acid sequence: CASSLWTSSGGASTDTQYF.